The rows below give T cell receptor beta chains drawn from one sample of a study of response to subunit inactivated influenza vaccine. TCRdb re-called the RT-PCR reads through MiXCR, storing one row per CDR3 protein. The sample lists hundreds of thousands of distinct CDR3 sequences, 15% to 18% occurring once. Source: PBMCs from blood, taken about 11 days after vaccination. These receptors all come from a man aged 45-65 years who received an inactivated influenza vaccine. Each CDR3 is given with its conserved first and last residue. D genes are given only for firm matches. Rows may omit the clone size; those that give it use once, few, many or a size class.

v_call,clone_size,d_call,j_call,cdr3_aa,cdr3_nt
TRBV29-1,.,.,TRBJ1-1,CSVGPGLNTEAFF,TGCAGCGTTGGTCCGGGGCTGAACACTGAAGCTTTCTTT
TRBV3-1,.,TRBD1,TRBJ2-7,CASSRRDRVYEQYF,TGTGCCAGCAGTCGCCGGGACAGGGTGTACGAGCAGTACTTC
TRBV5-1,.,.,TRBJ2-4,CASSLGPGQESIQYF,TGCGCCAGCAGCTTGGGTCCGGGGCAGGAAAGCATTCAGTACTTC
TRBV28,few,.,TRBJ2-3,CASSPDRLQDTQYF,TGTGCCAGCAGTCCGGACCGGCTCCAAGATACGCAGTATTTT
TRBV28,.,.,TRBJ1-1,CASSFPLSGVNTEAFF,TGTGCCAGCAGTTTCCCGTTATCCGGGGTGAACACTGAAGCTTTCTTT
TRBV20-1,many,TRBD1,TRBJ1-6,CSARDRVGSPLHF,TGCAGTGCCAGGGACAGGGTGGGCTCACCCCTCCACTTT
TRBV5-1,many,TRBD1,TRBJ2-1,CASRVRGLDNEQFF,TGCGCCAGCAGGGTCAGGGGGCTAGACAATGAGCAGTTCTTC
TRBV2,few,TRBD1,TRBJ2-7,CASSEGQGWYEQYF,TGTGCCAGCAGTGAGGGACAGGGGTGGTACGAGCAGTACTTC
TRBV28,.,TRBD1,TRBJ2-1,CASSLPTPGQGQSEQFF,TGTGCCAGCAGTTTACCGACCCCGGGACAGGGGCAATCGGAGCAGTTCTTC
TRBV5-1,few,.,TRBJ2-7,CASSLVDNSYEQYF,TGCGCCAGCAGCTTGGTGGACAACTCCTACGAGCAGTACTTC
TRBV7-8,few,.,TRBJ2-3,CASSGRTERTDTQYF,TGTGCCAGCAGTGGGAGGACGGAACGCACAGATACGCAGTATTTT
TRBV18,.,.,TRBJ2-5,CASSPEETQNF,TGTGCCAGCTCACCGGAAGAGACCCAGAACTTC
TRBV11-2,.,.,TRBJ2-1,CASSLVGSGDLFF,TGTGCCAGCAGCTTAGTAGGATCTGGGGATCTGTTCTTC
TRBV4-2,few,.,TRBJ2-7,CASSQEAGYAHEQYF,TGTGCCAGCAGCCAAGAGGCGGGCTACGCGCACGAGCAGTACTTC
TRBV20-1,.,.,TRBJ1-2,CSASDGNYGYTF,TGCAGTGCTAGCGACGGGAACTATGGCTACACCTTC
TRBV4-3,few,.,TRBJ1-3,CASSQGRAVSGNTIYF,TGCGCCAGCAGCCAAGGCCGTGCGGTTTCTGGAAACACCATATATTTT
TRBV12-3/TRBV12-4,many,TRBD2,TRBJ2-2,CASTYYTAGAGELFF,TGTGCCAGCACCTATTACACGGCGGGGGCCGGGGAGCTGTTTTTT
TRBV6-1,few,.,TRBJ1-2,CATSVPNYGYTF,TGTGCCACCTCAGTACCTAACTATGGCTACACCTTC
TRBV7-9,few,.,TRBJ2-1,CASSLVVGDEQFF,TGTGCCAGCAGCTTAGTTGTGGGCGATGAGCAGTTCTTC
TRBV5-1,few,TRBD1,TRBJ1-2,CASSWRDSPNYGYTF,TGCGCCAGCAGCTGGAGGGACAGCCCTAACTATGGCTACACCTTC
TRBV10-3,few,TRBD2,TRBJ2-1,CAISEPGLAGGSSYNEQFF,TGTGCCATCAGTGAGCCGGGACTAGCGGGGGGGAGCTCCTACAATGAGCAGTTCTTC
TRBV4-1,few,.,TRBJ2-6,CASTPTGVHPFVFSGANVLTF,TGCGCCAGCACACCAACAGGCGTACACCCCTTTGTGTTCTCTGGGGCCAACGTCCTGACTTTC
TRBV6-5,.,TRBD2,TRBJ2-7,CASSNLGLARTDEQYF,TGTGCCAGCAGTAACCTTGGACTAGCACGGACGGACGAGCAGTACTTC
TRBV20-1,few,.,TRBJ2-7,CSARDRPNSYEQYF,TGCAGTGCTAGAGACAGGCCAAACTCCTACGAGCAGTACTTC
TRBV7-2,many,.,TRBJ1-1,CASSFQTIRGAEAFF,TGTGCCAGCAGCTTCCAGACGATAAGAGGTGCTGAAGCTTTCTTT
TRBV7-2,.,TRBD2,TRBJ2-1,CASSLARGVYNEQFF,TGTGCCAGCAGCTTAGCTCGGGGGGTCTACAATGAGCAGTTCTTC
TRBV4-1,.,TRBD2,TRBJ2-1,CASSQTGAGGGYNEQFF,TGCGCCAGCAGCCAAACCGGAGCGGGAGGGGGATACAATGAGCAGTTCTTC
TRBV29-1,.,.,TRBJ2-2,CSVEDYDRQNTGELFF,TGCAGCGTTGAAGATTATGACCGACAAAACACCGGGGAGCTGTTTTTT
TRBV11-1,.,.,TRBJ2-1,CASSLDVASVNEQFF,TGTGCCAGCAGCTTAGATGTCGCTAGCGTTAATGAGCAGTTCTTC
TRBV29-1,few,.,TRBJ1-4,CSVDPGAGEKLFF,TGCAGCGTTGACCCCGGGGCGGGTGAAAAACTGTTTTTT
TRBV24-1,few,.,TRBJ1-1,CATSGGAMNTEAFF,TGTGCCACCAGTGGAGGAGCCATGAACACTGAAGCTTTCTTT
TRBV29-1,many,TRBD1,TRBJ2-7,CSVRGTGNSYEQYF,TGCAGCGTTCGCGGGACAGGGAACTCCTACGAGCAGTACTTC
TRBV7-9,few,.,TRBJ2-5,CASSLGPLDSQETQYF,TGTGCCAGCAGCTTAGGACCCCTGGACAGTCAAGAGACCCAGTACTTC
TRBV11-2,many,TRBD2,TRBJ2-3,CASSFVAGADTQYF,TGTGCCAGCAGCTTCGTTGCGGGAGCAGATACGCAGTATTTT
TRBV7-9,.,.,TRBJ1-5,CASGQTSQPQHF,TGTGCCAGCGGCCAGACTAGCCAGCCCCAGCATTTT
TRBV20-1,many,TRBD1,TRBJ1-2,CSAKDRDYGYTF,TGCAGTGCCAAGGACAGGGACTATGGCTACACCTTC
TRBV12-3/TRBV12-4,many,TRBD1,TRBJ2-5,CASSKGQGMEETQYF,TGTGCCAGCAGCAAAGGACAGGGGATGGAAGAGACCCAGTACTTC
TRBV4-2,few,.,TRBJ1-5,CASSQDGQFNQPQHF,TGTGCCAGCAGCCAAGATGGACAGTTCAATCAGCCCCAGCATTTT
TRBV6-2/TRBV6-3,many,.,TRBJ1-2,CATTYSTMGYGYTF,TGTGCCACTACCTACTCGACGATGGGATATGGCTACACCTTC
TRBV3-1,.,.,TRBJ2-1,CASSQDRAAYNEQFF,TGTGCCAGCAGCCAAGATAGGGCAGCGTACAATGAGCAGTTCTTC
TRBV24-1,.,.,TRBJ2-1,CATSDLRTHGYNEQFF,TGTGCCACCAGTGACCTACGGACACATGGGTACAATGAGCAGTTCTTC
TRBV5-1,.,.,TRBJ1-1,CASQGQPNTEAFF,TGCGCCAGCCAAGGACAGCCTAACACTGAAGCTTTCTTT
TRBV20-1,.,.,TRBJ2-7,CSAGGGRSRSEQYF,TGCAGTGCTGGTGGGGGGAGAAGTCGGAGCGAGCAGTACTTC
TRBV20-1,.,.,TRBJ2-7,CSAYSGSSYEQYF,TGCAGTGCTTACTCGGGGAGCTCCTACGAGCAGTACTTC
TRBV20-1,few,.,TRBJ1-5,CSASVMGGSSNQPQHF,TGCAGTGCTAGTGTTATGGGGGGCAGTAGCAATCAGCCCCAGCATTTT
TRBV6-1,.,.,TRBJ2-7,CASSDRSRVYEQYF,TGTGCCAGCAGTGACAGGAGCCGGGTCTACGAGCAGTACTTC
TRBV28,.,.,TRBJ2-3,CASSLPTVLTDTQYF,TGTGCCAGCAGTTTACCGACGGTATTGACAGATACGCAGTATTTT
TRBV7-2,.,.,TRBJ2-7,CASSLGSGSTYEQYF,TGTGCCAGCAGCTTAGGGTCAGGAAGTACCTACGAGCAGTACTTC
TRBV29-1,many,TRBD1,TRBJ2-1,CSVENSDRGRFF,TGCAGCGTTGAAAACTCTGACAGGGGGCGCTTCTTC
TRBV7-2,many,TRBD2,TRBJ2-5,CASSLVGGGAQETQYF,TGTGCCAGCAGCTTAGTCGGCGGGGGGGCTCAAGAGACCCAGTACTTC
TRBV27,.,.,TRBJ2-1,CASARREPSEQFF,TGTGCCAGCGCCCGGCGAGAACCGAGCGAGCAGTTCTTC
TRBV2,.,.,TRBJ1-1,CASNGPGGTTEAFF,TGTGCCAGCAATGGGCCGGGGGGCACTACTGAAGCTTTCTTT
TRBV4-1,.,.,TRBJ2-2,CASSQGKGTTGELFF,TGCGCCAGCAGCCAAGGGAAGGGAACCACCGGGGAGCTGTTTTTT
TRBV29-1,.,.,TRBJ1-4,CSACRDRNEKLFF,TGCAGCGCATGCCGGGACCGCAATGAAAAACTGTTTTTT
TRBV5-1,few,TRBD2,TRBJ2-5,CASSGYGRGKETQYF,TGCGCCAGCAGCGGATACGGGAGGGGCAAGGAGACCCAGTACTTC
TRBV7-9,.,.,TRBJ2-7,CASSALPHEQYF,TGTGCCAGCAGCGCCCTCCCACACGAGCAGTACTTC